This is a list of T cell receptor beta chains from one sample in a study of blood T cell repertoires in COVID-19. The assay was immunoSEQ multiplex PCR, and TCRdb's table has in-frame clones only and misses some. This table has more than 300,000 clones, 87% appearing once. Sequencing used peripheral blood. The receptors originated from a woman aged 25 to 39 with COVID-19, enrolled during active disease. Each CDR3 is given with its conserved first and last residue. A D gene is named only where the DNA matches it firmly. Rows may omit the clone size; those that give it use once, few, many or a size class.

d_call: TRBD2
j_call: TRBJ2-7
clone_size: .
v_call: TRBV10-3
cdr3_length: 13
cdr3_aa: CAISDGTSYEQYF
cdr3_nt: TGTGCCATCAGCGACGGGACTAGCTACGAGCAGTACTTC

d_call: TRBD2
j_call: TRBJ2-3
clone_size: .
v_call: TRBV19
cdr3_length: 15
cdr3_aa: CASSATSGVTDTQYF
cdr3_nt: TGTGCCAGTAGTGCGACTAGCGGGGTCACAGATACGCAGTATTTT

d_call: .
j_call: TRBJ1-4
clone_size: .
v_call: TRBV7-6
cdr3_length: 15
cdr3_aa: CASSLASQGNEKLFF
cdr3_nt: TGTGCCAGCAGCTTAGCGTCGCAGGGCAACGAAAAACTGTTTTTT

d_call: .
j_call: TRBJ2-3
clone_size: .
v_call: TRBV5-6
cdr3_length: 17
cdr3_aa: CASSLAWVTGVPDTQYF
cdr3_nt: TGTGCCAGCAGCTTGGCCTGGGTGACAGGCGTCCCAGATACGCAGTATTTT

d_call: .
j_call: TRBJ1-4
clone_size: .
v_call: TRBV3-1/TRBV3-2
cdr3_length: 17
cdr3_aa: CASSQELRSGGREKLFF
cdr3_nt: TGTGCCAGCAGCCAAGAACTCAGGTCTGGGGGCCGGGAAAAACTGTTTTTT

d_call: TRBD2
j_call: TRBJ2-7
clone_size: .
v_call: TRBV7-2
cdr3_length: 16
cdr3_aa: CASSSPTSGRVYEQYF
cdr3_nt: TGTGCCAGCAGCTCTCCGACTAGCGGGAGGGTGTACGAGCAGTACTTC

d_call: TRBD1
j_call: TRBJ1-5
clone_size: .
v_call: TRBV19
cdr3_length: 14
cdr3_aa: CASRQGLGNQPQHF
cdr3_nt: TGTGCCAGTAGACAGGGGCTCGGCAATCAGCCCCAGCATTTT

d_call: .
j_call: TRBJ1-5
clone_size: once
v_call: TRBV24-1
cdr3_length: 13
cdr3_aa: CATGQGGSQPQHF
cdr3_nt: TGTGCCACCGGGCAGGGAGGAAGTCAGCCCCAGCATTTT

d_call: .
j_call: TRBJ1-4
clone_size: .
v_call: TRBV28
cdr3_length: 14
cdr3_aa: CASSLSTGNEKLFF
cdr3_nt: TGTGCCAGCAGTTTATCGACGGGAAATGAAAAACTGTTTTTT

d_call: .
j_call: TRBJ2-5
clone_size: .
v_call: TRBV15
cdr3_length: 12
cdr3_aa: CATSTAEGTQYF
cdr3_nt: TGTGCCACCAGCACGGCCGAGGGGACCCAGTACTTC

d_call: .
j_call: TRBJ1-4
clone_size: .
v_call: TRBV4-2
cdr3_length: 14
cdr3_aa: CASSQEPGDEKLFF
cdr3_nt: TGTGCCAGCAGCCAAGAGCCAGGGGATGAAAAACTGTTTTTT

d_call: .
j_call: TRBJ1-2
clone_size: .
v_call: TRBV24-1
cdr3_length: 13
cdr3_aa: CATSDPRNYGYTF
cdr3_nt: TGTGCCACCAGTGATCCGCGGAACTATGGCTACACCTTC

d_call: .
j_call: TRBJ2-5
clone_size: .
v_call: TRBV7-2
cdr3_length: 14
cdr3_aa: CASSATRIQETQYF
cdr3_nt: TGTGCCAGCAGCGCCACGCGGATCCAAGAGACCCAGTACTTC

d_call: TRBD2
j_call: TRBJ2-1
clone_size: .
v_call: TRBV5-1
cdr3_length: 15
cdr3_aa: CASSSSGVVYNEQFF
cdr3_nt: TGCGCCAGCAGTTCTAGCGGGGTTGTCTACAATGAGCAGTTCTTC

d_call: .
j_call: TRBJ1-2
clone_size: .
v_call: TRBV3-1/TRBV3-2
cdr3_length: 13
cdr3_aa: CASRRGATDGYTF
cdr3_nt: TGTGCCAGCAGACGTGGGGCGACCGATGGCTACACCTTC

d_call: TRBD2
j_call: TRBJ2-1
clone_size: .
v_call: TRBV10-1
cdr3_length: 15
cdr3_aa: CASSGGTSGNNEQFF
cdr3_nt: TGCGCCAGCAGTGGGGGAACTAGCGGGAACAATGAGCAGTTCTTC

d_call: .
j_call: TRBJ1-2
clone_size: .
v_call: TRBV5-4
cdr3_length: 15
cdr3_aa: CASSSQGRESKGYTF
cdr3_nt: TGTGCCAGCAGCTCACAGGGTAGAGAGAGTAAGGGCTACACCTTC

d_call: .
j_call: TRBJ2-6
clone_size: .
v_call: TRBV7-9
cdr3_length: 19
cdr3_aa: CASSTPGQPSLSGANVLTF
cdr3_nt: TGTGCCAGCAGCACCCCGGGACAACCATCCTTATCTGGGGCCAACGTCCTGACTTTC

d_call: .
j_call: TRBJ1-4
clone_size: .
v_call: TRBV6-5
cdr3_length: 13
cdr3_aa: CASSYGGGEKLFF
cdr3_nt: TGTGCCAGCAGTTACGGGGGAGGGGAAAAACTGTTTTTT

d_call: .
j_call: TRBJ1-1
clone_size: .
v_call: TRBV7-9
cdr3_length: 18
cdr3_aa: CASSLVGQGMRRDTEAFF
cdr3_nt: TGTGCCAGCAGCTTAGTGGGTCAGGGAATGCGACGGGACACTGAAGCTTTCTTT

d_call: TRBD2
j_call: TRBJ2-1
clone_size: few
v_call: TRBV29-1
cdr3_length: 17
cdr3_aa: CSVEGLAGGVRRNEQFF
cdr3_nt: TGCAGCGTTGAAGGGTTAGCGGGAGGAGTGAGGAGGAATGAGCAGTTCTTC

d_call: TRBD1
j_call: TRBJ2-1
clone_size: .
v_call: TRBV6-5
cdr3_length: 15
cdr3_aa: CASSYQPGGVNEQFF
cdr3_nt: TGTGCCAGCAGTTACCAGCCAGGGGGTGTGAATGAGCAGTTCTTC

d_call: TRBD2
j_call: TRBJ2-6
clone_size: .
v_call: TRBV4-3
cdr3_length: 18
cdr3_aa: CASSQVGGSSSGANVLTF
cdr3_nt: TGCGCCAGCAGCCAAGTGGGGGGGTCTAGCTCTGGGGCCAACGTCCTGACTTTC

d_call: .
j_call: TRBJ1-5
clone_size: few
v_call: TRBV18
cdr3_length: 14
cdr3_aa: CASSPEGSNQPQHF
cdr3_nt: TGTGCCAGCTCACCAGAGGGAAGCAATCAGCCCCAGCATTTT

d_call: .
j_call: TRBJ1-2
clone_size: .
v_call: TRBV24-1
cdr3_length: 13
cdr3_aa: CATSDFWASRDTF
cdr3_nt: TGTGCCACCAGTGATTTCTGGGCCAGTAGAGACACCTTC

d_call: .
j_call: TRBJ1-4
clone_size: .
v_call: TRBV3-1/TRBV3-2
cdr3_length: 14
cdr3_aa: CASSQESGDEKLFF
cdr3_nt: TGTGCCAGCAGTCAAGAGTCAGGGGATGAAAAACTGTTTTTT

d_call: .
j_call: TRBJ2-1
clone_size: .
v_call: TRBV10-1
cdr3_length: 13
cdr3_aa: CAPQGPDLNEQFF
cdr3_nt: TGCGCTCCCCAGGGCCCCGACCTCAATGAGCAGTTCTTC